This entry lists 12 T cell receptor beta chains sequenced from one sample in a study of blood T cell repertoires in COVID-19. Sequenced by immunoSEQ multiplex PCR; TCRdb stores in-frame clones only, minus some. Of 200,000 to 300,000 clones listed, just under 85% are singletons. The sequencing input was peripheral blood. The receptors were sampled from a woman in her sixties or seventies with active or convalescent COVID-19.

In this sample, this clone turned up once. The J gene is TRBJ1-2, the V gene TRBV10-3, with 7 bases that match TRBD1. From germline, CDR1 is ENHRY and CDR2 SYGVKD. The CDR3 has 15 residues. J was trimmed by 0 bases and V by 5 bases; bases with no gene match: 6. This chain's CDR3 is CAISYPGQSNYGYTF. CDR3 DNA: TGTGCCATCAGTTACCCGGGACAGTCTAACTATGGCTACACCTTC.

This clone appeared a single time. The rearrangement joins TRBV3-1 (or the pseudogene TRBV3-2) to TRBJ2-3; D is unclear. V lost 5 bases, J lost 4 bases, and 10 bases lay in between. The CDR3 covers 13 residues. Germline CDR1 reads LGHDT; CDR2 reads YNNKEL (reference sequence). The DNA of the CDR3 is TGTGCCAGCAGCGGGCCCCTTGCAGATACGCAGTATTTT. This codes for CASSGPLADTQYF.

This chain connects TRBV12-3 or TRBV12-4 to TRBJ1-2; 8 bases agree with TRBD1. The CDR3 extends over 13 amino acids. V gave up 7 bases and J gave up 3 bases; unmatched junction bases: 4. The CDR3 loop is CASTETGDYGYTF. DNA of the CDR3: TGTGCCAGCACCGAGACAGGGGACTATGGCTACACCTTC.

The chain couples TRBV7-9 to TRBJ1-2; D is perhaps TRBD1 (6 bases). The CDR3 covers 16 residues. V was trimmed by 5 bases and J by 4 bases, leaving 20 bases between them. Germline V gene lookup returns CDR1 SEHNR and CDR2 FQNEAQ (reference sequence). The DNA for the CDR3 is TGTGCCAGCAGCCCACCTGGGGTGGAAGGGGGCTATGGCTACACCTTC. Residues: CASSPPGVEGGYGYTF.

The V and J genes are TRBV9 and TRBJ2-7; 8 bases align to TRBD1. CDR3 length equals 17 residues. Germline V gene data show CDR1 as SGDLS and CDR2 as YYNGEE. The J segment lost 0 bases and the V segment lost 4 bases, leaving 12 bases of the junction unmatched. CDR3 nucleotides: TGTGCCAGCAGCCCAGGGGGCTACCATCCAAGCTCCTACGAGCAGTACTTC. Translated: CASSPGGYHPSSYEQYF.

This rearrangement joins TRBV28 to TRBJ2-1; 8 bases are shared with TRBD2. V lost 6 bases, J lost 4 bases, and 8 bases stayed unmatched. Looked up from germline, CDR1 is MDHEN and CDR2 is SYDVKM. The CDR3 is made up of 15 amino acids. CDR3 amino acids: CASSPSGRVYNEQFF. CDR3 DNA: TGTGCCAGCAGCCCTAGCGGGCGCGTTTACAATGAGCAGTTCTTC. The variable domain in full, with the rest retrieved from reference TRBV28 and TRBJ2-1, is DVKVTQSSRYLVKRTGEKVFLECVQDMDHENMFWYRQDPGLGLRLIYFSYDVKMKEKGDIPEGYSVSREKKERFSLILESASTNQTSMYLCASSPSGRVYNEQFFGPGTRLTVL.

The gene calls are TRBV5-6 and TRBJ1-1; maybe TRBD1 (5 bases). CDR3 length: 13 amino acids. Germline V lookup: CDR1 SGHDT, CDR2 YYEEEE. V was pared by 5 bases and J by 0 bases, with 8 bases between. In nucleotides, the CDR3 is TGTGCCAGCAGTAGACAGTTGAACACTGAAGCTTTCTTT. Its protein product is CASSRQLNTEAFF.

The chain uses TRBV3-1 (or the pseudogene TRBV3-2) and TRBJ1-2; D might be TRBD1 (5 bases). The CDR3 spans 15 residues. V lost 0 bases, J lost 1 base, and 9 bases lay in between. CDR1 and CDR2 from the germline V gene are LGHDT and YNNKEL (reference sequence). The CDR3, as DNA: TGTGCCAGCAGCCAAGATCGGGGGTATAACTATGGCTACACCTTC. Protein product: CASSQDRGYNYGYTF.

The rearrangement links TRBV14 to TRBJ2-2; 10 positions agree with TRBD1. Trimming at V came to 6 bases and at J to 8 bases, leaving 12 bases not matched to a gene. This CDR3 contains 16 residues. Germline V gene data show CDR1 as SGHDN and CDR2 as FVKESK. CDR3 sequence (DNA): TGTGCCAGCAGACCTCAGGGACAGGGGTCTCCTGGGGAGCTGTTTTTT. Translation gives CASRPQGQGSPGELFF.

The chain links TRBV18 to TRBJ1-4; D call uncertain. V was pared by 5 bases and J by 7 bases, with 17 bases between. The CDR3 runs to 15 residues. The germline gives CDR1 KGHSH, CDR2 LQKENI. The CDR3 sequence: CASSRSGGGREKLFF. The CDR3 coding sequence is TGTGCCAGCTCAAGGTCAGGAGGAGGGCGTGAAAAACTGTTTTTT.

V usage is TRBV6-5 and J usage is TRBJ2-7; 15 bases fit TRBD2. The germline V gene encodes CDR1 MNHEY and CDR2 SVGAGI. Germline trimming cut 10 bases from V and 1 base from J; bases unmatched to any gene: 2. This CDR3 has 14 residues. The CDR3 DNA is TGTGCCACCGGACTAGCGGGAGGGTCCTACGAGCAGTACTTC. Protein sequence: CATGLAGGSYEQYF.

In this sample, this clone turned up once. The rearrangement joins TRBV5-6 to TRBJ2-5; no reliable D call. This CDR3 has 13 residues. CDR1 is SGHDT, CDR2 YYEEEE, per germline. Trimming removed 0 bases from V and 5 bases from J, with 8 bases in between. The CDR3 here is CASSLAAEETQYF. The CDR3 nucleotides are TGTGCCAGCAGCTTGGCTGCGGAGGAGACCCAGTACTTC.